These 26 T cell receptor beta chains originate from one sample sequenced in a study of T cell repertoires in cytomegalovirus infection. TCRdb re-analysed the reads in MiXCR, keeping a single row per CDR3 protein. The table lists 150,000 to 200,000 distinct CDR3 sequences, around an eighth of them singletons. Sequenced sample: PBMCs. These receptor sequences come from a human donor in good health (CMV status not recorded). Some clones in this sample may be carry-over from other donors' samples.

The V gene is TRBV15, the J gene TRBJ1-5; D is possibly TRBD1 (6 bases). This CDR3 is 14 amino acids long. Trimming stripped 4 bases from V and 6 bases from J, with 13 bases between. The germline CDR1 and CDR2 sequences are LNHNV and YYDKDF (reference sequence). The CDR3 region has the DNA TGTGCCACCAGCATAGGTCTAGGGGGTCAGCCCCAGCATTTT. Protein product: CATSIGLGGQPQHF.

In this sample, this clonotype turned up a few times. The chain uses TRBV5-1 and TRBJ1-2; 12 bases are shared with TRBD1. The CDR3 consists of 16 residues. Germline-derived CDR1 and CDR2 are SGHRS and YFSETQ. Losses at the gene ends were 3 bases for V and 7 bases for J; bases not matched to a gene: 10. CDR3 coding DNA: TGCGCCAGCAGCTCCGGGACAGGGGGCGCGGTTGGTGGCTACACCTTC. This sequence encodes CASSSGTGGAVGGYTF. Looking up the rest from reference TRBV5-1 and TRBJ1-2 gives the full variable domain: KAGVTQTPRYLIKTRGQQVTLSCSPISGHRSVSWYQQTPGQGLQFLFEYFSETQRNKGNFPGRFSGRQFSNSRSEMNVSTLELGDSALYLCASSSGTGGAVGGYTFGSGTRLTVV.

This rearrangement joins TRBV20-1 to TRBJ1-2, with 7 bases that match TRBD1. Trimming took 7 bases from V and 6 from J; bases not matched to a gene: 11. This CDR3 spans 13 amino acids. From germline, CDR1 is DFQATT and CDR2 SNEGSKA (reference sequence). The CDR3 DNA reads as TGCAGTGTTCGGGACAGCAGCACAGATGGCTACACCTTC. It encodes CSVRDSSTDGYTF.

This clonotype came up many times. The chain links TRBV7-2 to TRBJ1-4, with D maybe TRBD1 (5 bases). Trimming removed 2 bases at V and 4 bases at J, with 11 bases between. Germline V gives CDR1 SGHTA, CDR2 FQGNSA. The CDR3 spans 15 residues. The CDR3: CASSLHGGDNEKLFF. The CDR3 bases are TGTGCCAGCAGCTTACATGGGGGGGATAATGAAAAACTGTTTTTT.

The chain carries TRBV11-2 and TRBJ2-1; 7 nucleotides agree with TRBD2. V trimming: 7 bases; J trimming: 7 bases; junction bases outside the gene matches: 4. Germline values: CDR1 SGHAT, CDR2 FQNNGV. The CDR3 consists of 12 residues. The CDR3 DNA reads as TGTGCCAGCACTCTGGGGGGGAATGAGCAGTTCTTC. Amino acid sequence: CASTLGGNEQFF.

This clonotype was seen ten or more times. V gene TRBV7-2 combines with J gene TRBJ2-1; 7 bases line up with TRBD2. Germline values: CDR1 SGHTA, CDR2 FQGNSA. The CDR3 consists of 14 residues. V lost 7 bases, J lost 10 bases, and 13 bases stayed unmatched. CDR3 bases: TGTGCCAGCATCCTGGGCGGCGGGAGAGAAGAGCAGTTCTTC. Encoded protein: CASILGGGREEQFF.

The chain has TRBV20-1 and TRBJ2-2, with unresolved D. The germline gives CDR1 DFQATT, CDR2 SNEGSKA (reference sequence). This CDR3 region has 12 residues. V was clipped by 5 bases and J by 5 bases, with 9 bases between them. The CDR3 here is CSALHMTGELFF. For the CDR3, the DNA is TGCAGTGCTCTCCATATGACCGGGGAGCTGTTTTTT.

V and J are TRBV7-2 and TRBJ2-3, with 7 bases fitting TRBD1. V shed 4 bases, J shed 10 bases, and the junction held 2 bases outside the gene matches. Germline-derived CDR1 and CDR2 are SGHTA and FQGNSA. CDR3 length: 11 residues. The CDR3 nucleotides are TGTGCCAGCAGCTCCGGACAGGCGCAGTATTTT. Encoded protein: CASSSGQAQYF.

This clonotype was counted many times. J is TRBJ2-1 and V is TRBV24-1, with TRBD1 identical over 8 bases. This CDR3 is built from 15 residues. With V trimmed by 4 bases and J by 6 bases, 7 bases remained unmatched. Germline CDR1 and CDR2: KGHDR and SFDVKD. The CDR3 spells CATSDPRDRLNEQFF. Here the CDR3 DNA reads TGTGCCACCAGTGACCCCCGGGACAGGCTCAATGAGCAGTTCTTC.

This clonotype was seen many times. The chain combines TRBV4-1 with TRBJ1-2; 7 bases match TRBD1. The germline gives CDR1 MGHRA, CDR2 YSYEKL. CDR3 length equals 16 residues. After removal of 0 bases from V and 2 bases from J, the junction contained 6 bases not matched to a gene. The CDR3 region has the DNA TGCGCCAGCAGCCAAGATTTAGCGGGACAGAACTATGGCTACACCTTC. Translating it yields CASSQDLAGQNYGYTF.

In its sample, this clonotype was seen a few times. V and J are TRBV19 and TRBJ1-1, with no clear D. Germline values: CDR1 LNHDA, CDR2 SQIVND (reference sequence). The ends were cut back, 0 bases at V and 3 bases at J, with 14 bases in the middle. The CDR3 length is 16 residues. CDR3 DNA sequence: TGTGCCAGTAGTATAGAGGCAGGAAAGACGGACACTGAAGCTTTCTTT. Protein product: CASSIEAGKTDTEAFF.

This clonotype showed up just a few times. The CDR3: CSAIRDRDLETQYF. The DNA for the CDR3 is TGCAGTGCTATCCGGGACAGGGACTTAGAGACCCAGTACTTC. V is TRBV20-1 and J is TRBJ2-5; 9 bases align to TRBD1. This CDR3 is built from 14 residues. Per germline, CDR1 DFQATT and CDR2 SNEGSKA (reference sequence). Trimming cost V 4 bases and J 4 bases; bases outside gene matches: 7.

This clonotype has ten or more counts. This chain joins TRBV6-1 and TRBJ2-1; possibly TRBD1 or TRBD2 for D (6 bases each). Germline V gene data show CDR1 as MNHNS and CDR2 as SASEGT. Trimming removed 1 base from V and 4 bases from J, with 14 bases in between. This CDR3 is built from 16 residues. The DNA for the CDR3 is TGTGCCAGCAGTGAAGGGGGGGCGGAGCTATACAATGAGCAGTTCTTC. Protein product: CASSEGGAELYNEQFF.

This clonotype was observed many times. The chain carries TRBV2 and TRBJ1-5; 8 bases map to TRBD1. The CDR3 consists of 14 residues. Looked up from germline, CDR1 is SNHLY and CDR2 is FYNNEI. The junction had 5 bases not matched to a gene; V was cut back by 6 bases and J by 4 bases. CDR3 bases: TGTGCCAGCAGCCGGACAGGGCATAATCAGCCCCAGCATTTT. It encodes CASSRTGHNQPQHF.

The sample holds a few counts of this clonotype. The genes are TRBV6-2 or TRBV6-3 and TRBJ2-5, with 12 bases identical to TRBD2. Germline lookup yields CDR1 MNHEY and CDR2 SVGEGT. Unmatched junction bases numbered 0, after V lost 5 bases and J lost 2 bases. The CDR3 is 14 residues long. CDR3 sequence: CASSGLAGQETQYF. The CDR3 bases are TGTGCCAGCAGTGGACTAGCGGGACAAGAGACCCAGTACTTC.

The sample holds many counts of this clonotype. V is TRBV20-1 and J is TRBJ2-7, with 7 bases lining up with TRBD2. Germline CDR1 reads DFQATT; CDR2 reads SNEGSKA (reference sequence). The CDR3 has 17 amino acids. The junction had 14 bases not matched to a gene; V was cut back by 1 base and J by 2 bases. The CDR3 coding sequence is TGCAGTGCTAGAGCCTCAAAGGGAGCGGGATCTACCTACGAGCAGTACTTC. As protein: CSARASKGAGSTYEQYF.

This clonotype was recorded a few times. V is TRBV28 and J is TRBJ2-2, with D perhaps matching TRBD1 or TRBD2 (5 bases each). Germline loops: CDR1 MDHEN, CDR2 SYDVKM. V lost 5 bases and J 5 bases, leaving 15 bases between the germline ends. The CDR3 runs to 15 residues. The CDR3 loop reads CASSRPQGRTGELFF. DNA for the CDR3: TGTGCCAGCAGTAGACCGCAGGGACGAACCGGGGAGCTGTTTTTT.

The table lists this clonotype with many counts. The V and J genes are TRBV7-2 and TRBJ1-5; D is undetermined. Germline V CDR1 and CDR2: SGHTA, FQGNSA. CDR3 length: 15 amino acids. Trimming removed 6 bases at V and 9 bases at J, with 21 bases between. The CDR3 nucleotides are TGTGCCAGCAGGCGTAAGGGTCATATCCGAGGGCCCCAGCATTTT. Protein sequence: CASRRKGHIRGPQHF.

Many counts were recorded for this clonotype. This chain joins TRBV7-8 and TRBJ1-1; no reliable D call. The germline gives CDR1 SGHVS, CDR2 FQNEAQ. V lost 5 bases, J lost 3 bases, and 10 bases lay in between. The CDR3 extends over 13 amino acids. DNA for the CDR3: TGTGCCAGCAGCCCCGAACGGGACACTGAAGCTTTCTTT. Translation: CASSPERDTEAFF.

The chain links TRBV7-2 to TRBJ1-1, with 7 bases lining up with TRBD1. CDR3 length: 14 residues. Germline assignment: CDR1 SGHTA and CDR2 FQGNSA. J was trimmed by 4 bases and V by 7 bases; bases with no gene match: 9. Here the CDR3 reads CASNLQGYGTEAFF. In DNA, the CDR3 is TGTGCCAGCAACCTACAGGGGTACGGCACTGAAGCTTTCTTT. The complete variable domain, with remaining parts taken from reference TRBV7-2 and TRBJ1-1, reads GAGVSQSPSNKVTEKGKDVELRCDPISGHTALYWYRQSLGQGLEFLIYFQGNSAPDKSGLPSDRFSAERTGGSVSTLTIQRTQQEDSAVYLCASNLQGYGTEAFFGQGTRLTVV.

In its sample, this clonotype was seen a few times. CDR3 loop: CASSSHYGYTF. The DNA of the CDR3 is TGTGCCAGCAGTTCCCATTATGGCTACACCTTC. The chain carries TRBV28 and TRBJ1-2, with D unclear. The CDR3 is 11 amino acids. V was pared by 4 bases and J by 5 bases, with 5 bases between. CDR1 and CDR2 from the germline V gene are MDHEN and SYDVKM.

The J gene is TRBJ1-2, the V gene TRBV20-1; 7 bases align to TRBD1. Germline CDR1 DFQATT, CDR2 SNEGSKA (reference sequence). J was trimmed by 12 bases and V by 5 bases; bases with no gene match: 18. The CDR3 contains 14 residues. The CDR3 sequence: CSAPAPQTGSSHTF. The CDR3 coding sequence is TGCAGTGCTCCCGCACCCCAGACAGGGTCTTCACACACCTTC.

This clonotype turned up a few times. The chain uses TRBV7-8 and TRBJ2-1, with 9 bases fitting TRBD2. There are 15 residues in the CDR3. Trimming removed 5 bases from V and 2 bases from J; junction bases left unmatched: 4. CDR1 and CDR2 (germline): SGHVS, FQNEAQ. DNA of the CDR3: TGTGCCAGCAGCCAGCGGGGGGCGACCTACAATGAGCAGTTCTTC. It codes for CASSQRGATYNEQFF.

J is TRBJ2-7 and V is TRBV18; TRBD2 matches 9 bases. The length of the CDR3 is 15 residues. The V gene end was trimmed by 1 base and the J gene end by 5 bases; junction bases not matched to a gene: 6. The germline V gene encodes CDR1 KGHSH and CDR2 LQKENI. The CDR3, as DNA: TGTGCCAGCTCACCACTGGGTAGCGGGAGCAACGAGCAGTACTTC. This codes for CASSPLGSGSNEQYF.

This clonotype was observed at least ten times. The genes are TRBV6-6 and TRBJ2-5, with 9 bases fitting TRBD2. CDR1 is MNHNY, CDR2 SVGAGI, per germline (reference sequence). Germline trimming cut 2 bases from V and 3 bases from J; bases unmatched to any gene: 7. The CDR3 is 16 amino acids. CDR3 sequence reads: CASSYRVAGAKETQYF. Written as DNA, the CDR3 is TGTGCCAGCAGTTACCGGGTAGCGGGGGCGAAAGAGACCCAGTACTTC.

V gene TRBV20-1 combines with J gene TRBJ1-1; D gene uncertain. CDR1 is DFQATT and CDR2 is SNEGSKA in the germline V gene (reference sequence). Trimming removed 4 bases at V and 4 bases at J, with 22 bases between. The CDR3 has 16 residues. The CDR3 region has the DNA TGCAGTGCTACCGTCTCGGGGAGAAGATGGAGCACTGAAGCTTTCTTT. Translating it yields CSATVSGRRWSTEAFF.